This T cell receptor (beta chain) was sequenced during a study of blood T cell repertoires in COVID-19. TCRdb keeps only in-frame clones here, not all; method: immunoSEQ multiplex PCR. The table has 150,000 to 200,000 clones, more than 75% seen once. The CDR3 contains 12 residues. The V and J ends lost 5 bases and 4 bases respectively, with 8 bases between them. CDR1 is MGHDK and CDR2 is SYGVNS in the germline V gene. Sequencing was done on a sample of PBMCs or T cells enriched from blood (not recorded which). J is TRBJ1-1 and V is TRBV25-1; no reliable D call. The sequence was collected from a woman between 45 and 65 years old who had recovered from COVID-19. CDR3 in amino acids: CASSSHSTEAFF. The CDR3 region has the DNA TGTGCCAGCAGTTCCCACAGCACTGAAGCTTTCTTT. Together with reference TRBV25-1 and TRBJ1-1, the CDR3 gives the full variable domain: EADIYQTPRYLVIGTGKKITLECSQTMGHDKMYWYQQDPGMELHLIHYSYGVNSTEKGDLSSESTVSRIRTEHFPLTLESARPSHTSQYLCASSSHSTEAFFGQGTRLTVV.